This is a list of T cell receptor beta chains from one sample in a study of T cell responses to AZD1222 COVID-19 vaccine. The method was immunoSEQ multiplex PCR; TCRdb's version includes in-frame clones alone and lacks a portion of them. The sample records around 120,000 clones, 80% to 90% being singletons. Sequenced here: peripheral blood, sampled on day 0 of AZD1222 vaccination. These receptors all stem from an adult in good health. CDR3s include the opening cysteine and the closing phenylalanine or tryptophan. The D gene is left open where the match is weak. Not all rows give a size; the values are once, few, many and, for expanded clones, a class.

d_gene	v_gene	abundance	j_gene	CDR3aa	CDR3nt
.	TRBV4-2	.	TRBJ1-4	CASSPRNEKLFF	TGTGCCAGCAGCCCCCGCAATGAAAAACTGTTTTTT
.	TRBV18	.	TRBJ2-7	CASSPGGGPYEQYF	TGTGCCAGCTCACCAGGCGGGGGCCCCTACGAGCAGTACTTC
.	TRBV29-1	.	TRBJ2-3	CSVPWGDTQYF	TGCAGCGTTCCGTGGGGAGATACGCAGTATTTT
.	TRBV5-4	.	TRBJ2-3	CASSFLTDTQYF	TGTGCCAGCAGCTTCCTCACAGATACGCAGTATTTT
TRBD1	TRBV10-2	.	TRBJ2-3	CASGKDRGTDTQYF	TGCGCCAGCGGAAAGGACAGGGGGACAGATACGCAGTATTTT
TRBD2	TRBV19	.	TRBJ2-1	CASGSLAGGNEQFF	TGTGCCAGTGGGTCTCTAGCGGGCGGGAATGAGCAGTTCTTC
TRBD1	TRBV5-4	.	TRBJ1-2	CASSLIGQGLDYGYTF	TGTGCCAGCAGCCTGATAGGACAGGGACTTGACTATGGCTACACCTTC
.	TRBV21-1	.	TRBJ1-2	CASSKGGTVGGYTF	TGTGCCAGCAGCAAAGGGGGGACAGTAGGAGGCTACACCTTC
.	TRBV5-4	once	TRBJ2-2	CASSLGLATTGELFF	TGTGCCAGCAGCTTGGGCCTAGCAACCACCGGGGAGCTGTTTTTT
.	TRBV9	.	TRBJ2-7	CASSASRDNSYEQYF	TGTGCCAGCAGCGCCTCCCGGGACAACTCCTACGAGCAGTACTTC
.	TRBV30	few	TRBJ2-2	CAWSGSLTGELFF	TGTGCCTGGAGTGGCAGTCTCACCGGGGAGCTGTTTTTT
.	TRBV6-4	.	TRBJ2-3	CASSPRGVGADTQYF	TGTGCCAGCAGTCCCCGGGGCGTAGGGGCAGATACGCAGTATTTT
.	TRBV18	.	TRBJ2-7	CASSPYSYEQYF	TGTGCCAGCTCACCCTACTCCTACGAGCAGTACTTC
.	TRBV28	.	TRBJ1-2	CASSPGGVIYGYTF	TGTGCCAGCAGCCCCGGAGGGGTTATCTATGGCTACACCTTC